Below, 21 T cell receptor beta chains from the same sample are listed, as sequenced in a study of blood T cell repertoires in COVID-19. The data were produced by immunoSEQ multiplex PCR, yet TCRdb's version contains in-frame clones alone and is incomplete. This sample has about 220,000 clones, with over 80% found just once. Sequenced material: PBMCs or T cells enriched from blood (not recorded which). The receptors here all came from a woman aged 35 to 49 who had recovered from COVID-19.

The rearrangement links TRBV7-9 to TRBJ2-5; D may be TRBD2 (5 bases). This CDR3 is 15 amino acids long. Trimming shortened V by 2 bases and J by 4 bases, and 14 bases separated the two germline ends. CDR1 SEHNR and CDR2 FQNEAQ come from the germline V gene (reference sequence). CDR3 DNA: TGTGCCAGCAGCTTATCGATCGGGGAAGCAGAGACCCAGTACTTC. As protein: CASSLSIGEAETQYF.

The V call is TRBV30, the J call TRBJ2-2; TRBD2 matches 12 bases. This CDR3 has 16 amino acids. Trimming at V came to 1 base and at J to 5 bases, leaving 5 bases not matched to a gene. Germline CDR1 and CDR2: GTSNPN and SVGIG (reference sequence). In nucleotides, the CDR3 is TGTGCCTGGAGTGGGGGGACTAGCGGGCAAACCGGGGAGCTGTTTTTT. Amino acid sequence: CAWSGGTSGQTGELFF.

The rearrangement joins TRBV15 to TRBJ2-7; the match to TRBD1 covers 7 bases. Per germline, CDR1 LNHNV and CDR2 YYDKDF (reference sequence). CDR3 length: 13 amino acids. Unmatched junction bases numbered 8, after V lost 8 bases and J lost 4 bases. CDR3 residues: CATPPGTAYEQYV. The CDR3 DNA is TGTGCCACCCCCCCCGGGACAGCTTACGAGCAGTACGTC.

The chain has TRBV27 and TRBJ2-6; D gene ambiguous. V lost 5 bases and J lost 2, with 16 bases in between. The germline V gene has CDR1 MNHEY and CDR2 SMNVEV (reference sequence). CDR3 length: 17 amino acids. The CDR3 here is CASSPGRRPAGANVLTF. The CDR3 DNA follows: TGTGCCAGCAGTCCGGGTCGAAGGCCGGCTGGGGCCAACGTCCTGACTTTC.

In this sample, this clone turned up a few times. J is TRBJ1-2 and V is TRBV25-1; possible D gene TRBD1, 5 bases. V was trimmed by 10 bases and J by 8 bases, leaving 23 bases between them. Germline CDR1 MGHDK, CDR2 SYGVNS. CDR3 length: 14 amino acids. The CDR3 nucleotides read TGTGCCACCTCACGTTCAGGGCCCGAACGCGGCTACACCTTC. Protein product: CATSRSGPERGYTF.

The V gene is TRBV6-2 or TRBV6-3, the J gene TRBJ2-7, with TRBD2 matching over 10 bases. Germline-derived CDR1 and CDR2 are MNHEY and SVGEGT. The CDR3 consists of 16 residues. Losses at the gene ends were 0 bases for V and 3 bases for J; bases not matched to a gene: 5. The CDR3 loop reads CASSYSRTSGYYEQYV. Written as DNA, the CDR3 is TGTGCCAGCAGTTACTCCCGGACTAGCGGATACTACGAGCAGTACGTC.

The chain has TRBV27 and TRBJ1-2, with D hard to call. This CDR3 has 15 residues. Germline V gives CDR1 MNHEY, CDR2 SMNVEV (reference sequence). V was shortened by 5 bases and J by 8 bases, with 21 bases between the two germline ends. The CDR3 bases are TGTGCCAGCAGTAGATACGACGGCGGTCCCTGGGGCTACACCTTC. Its protein product is CASSRYDGGPWGYTF.

This clone was recorded once. V is TRBV9 and J is TRBJ2-1; 13 bases agree with TRBD2. V was pared by 3 bases and J by 8 bases, with 5 bases of the junction left unmatched. Germline-derived CDR1 and CDR2 are SGDLS and YYNGEE. This CDR3 has 15 residues. CDR3 protein: CASSGGLAGIYEQFF. CDR3 nucleotide sequence: TGTGCCAGCAGCGGGGGACTAGCGGGAATATATGAGCAGTTCTTC.

The CDR3 protein is CASSLAGGRGETQYF. The DNA for the CDR3 is TGTGCCAGCAGCTTAGCGGGAGGGAGGGGAGAGACCCAGTACTTC. The V gene is TRBV9, the J gene TRBJ2-5; TRBD2 agrees at 11 bases. The CDR3 is 15 residues long. V was pared by 4 bases and J by 4 bases, with 6 bases of the junction left unmatched. CDR1 is SGDLS and CDR2 is YYNGEE in the germline V gene. Looking up the rest from reference TRBV9 and TRBJ2-5 gives the full variable domain: DSGVTQTPKHLITATGQRVTLRCSPRSGDLSVYWYQQSLDQGLQFLIQYYNGEERAKGNILERFSAQQFPDLHSELNLSSLELGDSALYFCASSLAGGRGETQYFGPGTRLLVL.

The chain uses TRBV28 and TRBJ2-1, with D tentatively TRBD1 (8 bases). Germline V gene sequence: CDR1 MDHEN, CDR2 SYDVKM. The germline V and J ends were trimmed by 3 bases and 6 bases, with 27 bases remaining between them. The length of the CDR3 is 19 residues. In DNA form, the CDR3 reads TGTGCCAGCAGTTTTTGGGAGGGACAGGCCGAATGGGGGCCCAATGAGCAGTTCTTC. Protein product: CASSFWEGQAEWGPNEQFF.

The chain couples TRBV2 to TRBJ2-7, with TRBD2 matching over 9 bases. V shed 0 bases, J shed 10 bases, and the junction held 7 bases outside the gene matches. The V gene's germline CDR1 is SNHLY and CDR2 FYNNEI. This CDR3 contains 14 residues. This CDR3 reads CASSEARSGGYQYV. DNA for the CDR3: TGTGCCAGCAGTGAAGCCCGTAGCGGGGGTTATCAGTACGTC.

This clone turned up a few times. The rearrangement uses TRBV5-6 and TRBJ2-1, with D maybe TRBD1 (5 bases). The germline CDR1 and CDR2 sequences are SGHDT and YYEEEE. The germline V and J ends were trimmed by 0 bases and 0 bases, with 7 bases remaining between them. CDR3 size: 15 residues. The CDR3 nucleotides are TGTGCCAGCAGCTTGGACAGGAGCTCCTACAATGAGCAGTTCTTC. This encodes CASSLDRSSYNEQFF. The whole variable domain, remainder taken from reference TRBV5-6 and TRBJ2-1, is DAGVTQSPTHLIKTRGQQVTLRCSPKSGHDTVSWYQQALGQGPQFIFQYYEEEERQRGNFPDRFSGHQFPNYSSELNVNALLLGDSALYLCASSLDRSSYNEQFFGPGTRLTVL.

This clone was observed a few times. The chain recombines TRBV7-9 with TRBJ2-5; 9 positions agree with TRBD1. Germline assignment: CDR1 SEHNR and CDR2 FQNEAQ (reference sequence). The CDR3 runs 14 residues. V gave up 5 bases and J gave up 2 bases; unmatched junction bases: 3. The CDR3 DNA sequence: TGTGCCAGCAGCCCCGGACAGGGGCAAGAGACCCAGTACTTC. It is translated as CASSPGQGQETQYF.

V usage is TRBV6-6 and J usage is TRBJ2-1; 16 nucleotides match TRBD2. With V trimmed by 5 bases and J by 7 bases, 20 bases remained unmatched. Germline V lookup: CDR1 MNHNY, CDR2 SVGAGI (reference sequence). CDR3 length: 21 amino acids. DNA of the CDR3: TGTGCCAGCAGTCCCGGGACGGAGGGACTAGCGGGAGGGCCCCGGTGGAATGAGCAGTTCTTC. Translated, it gives CASSPGTEGLAGGPRWNEQFF.

The rearrangement links TRBV18 to TRBJ2-3; TRBD1 is a possible D gene (6 bases). The CDR3 loop spans 15 amino acids. Between the trimmed V and J ends, which lost 6 bases and 2 bases, there was a span of 15 bases. Germline V gene sequence: CDR1 KGHSH, CDR2 LQKENI. CDR3 amino acids: CASSLRTDNTDTQYF. CDR3 in DNA: TGTGCCAGCTCTCTCCGGACAGATAACACAGATACGCAGTATTTT.

The gene calls are TRBV2 and TRBJ2-3; 10 positions agree with TRBD1. CDR3 length: 18 amino acids. Germline assignment: CDR1 SNHLY and CDR2 FYNNEI. The trim removed 0 bases at V and 3 bases at J, leaving 9 bases unmatched. Here the CDR3 reads CASSEAGTGAAYTDTQYF. In DNA, the CDR3 is TGTGCCAGCAGTGAAGCGGGGACAGGGGCCGCCTATACAGATACGCAGTATTTT.

The rearrangement joins TRBV19 to TRBJ1-4; D is possibly TRBD1 (6 bases). The V and J ends lost 5 bases and 3 bases respectively, with 13 bases between them. The CDR3 contains 15 residues. The germline V gene encodes CDR1 LNHDA and CDR2 SQIVND (reference sequence). The CDR3 DNA reads as TGTGCCAGTAGTTGGGTGGACAGCGCTAATGAAAAACTGTTTTTT. Translating it yields CASSWVDSANEKLFF.

This chain links TRBV7-3 with TRBJ2-7; tentatively, D is TRBD1 (6 bases). Germline loops: CDR1 SGHTA, CDR2 FQGTGA. CDR3 length: 13 residues. Deletions cut 3 bases from V and 5 bases from J, with 11 bases between. CDR3 bases: TGTGCCAGCAGCTTTACAGGGCGAAACGAGCAGTACTTC. The encoded protein is CASSFTGRNEQYF.

This clone was counted only a few times. The chain has TRBV19 and TRBJ1-2; maybe TRBD1 (5 bases). The CDR3 totals 16 residues. V lost 0 bases, J lost 3 bases, and 14 bases lay in between. CDR1 LNHDA and CDR2 SQIVND come from the germline V gene (reference sequence). The CDR3 coding sequence is TGTGCCAGTAGTATAGAGGCGACAGATGATTACTATGGCTACACCTTC. Translating gives CASSIEATDDYYGYTF.

This clone was counted at least ten times. The chain carries TRBV7-2 and TRBJ2-1; D ambiguous. Germline V gives CDR1 SGHTA, CDR2 FQGNSA. Trimming shortened V by 5 bases and J by 0 bases, and 14 bases separated the two germline ends. The CDR3 is made up of 16 amino acids. Here the CDR3 DNA reads TGTGCCAGCAGCCGGGTGACCTATCGCTCCTACAATGAGCAGTTCTTC. Protein sequence: CASSRVTYRSYNEQFF.

The gene calls are TRBV7-2 and TRBJ1-1; possibly TRBD1 for D (5 bases). The germline V and J ends were trimmed by 3 bases and 5 bases, with 10 bases remaining between them. CDR1 is SGHTA, CDR2 FQGNSA, per germline. CDR3 length: 13 amino acids. For the CDR3, the DNA is TGTGCCAGCAGCTTGGGAGGGGAAACTGAAGCTTTCTTT. Protein sequence: CASSLGGETEAFF.